This TCR beta chain was documented in a study of shared clonotypes between healthy human individuals. Genomic DNA (from each subset) was split evenly across several immunoSEQ plates. Around 310 ng DNA, roughly 28,000 T cell genomes, went into unsorted PBMC replicate PCRs. Sequencing used immunoSEQ multiplex PCR; TCRdb keeps in-frame clones, though not all of them. The sample holds hundreds of thousands of clones, around three quarters seen once. Looked up from germline, CDR1 is MNHEY and CDR2 is SMNVEV (reference sequence). This CDR3 contains 15 residues. Trimming took off 6 bases at V and 4 bases at J, with 19 bases between the two ends. Donors, healthy HIV-negative adults, lacked recent acute infections or vaccinations. This clone was seen repeatedly, ten times or more.

The J gene is TRBJ2-7, the V gene TRBV27; D ambiguous. The sample was PBMCs. The receptor was isolated from a woman between 40 and 50 years old in good health. Some clones in this sample may be carry-over from other donors' samples. CDR3: CASSPFSPLRYEQYF. The DNA for the CDR3 is TGTGCCAGCAGCCCCTTTAGTCCCCTTCGTTACGAGCAGTACTTC.